This TCR beta chain was sequenced for a study of control samples from healthy donors and cancer patients. TCRdb's table, derived via immunoSEQ multiplex PCR, lists solely in-frame clones and lacks some. Seen here are 130,000 or so clones, just under 95% observed once, and the top ten hold more than 13%. Germline CDR1 and CDR2: WSHSY and SAAADI. The junction had 10 bases not matched to a gene; V was cut back by 7 bases and J by 5 bases. There are 14 residues in the CDR3. V usage is TRBV10-2 and J usage is TRBJ1-1; 7 bases match TRBD1. The receptor was derived from a man in his 60s with colorectal cancer. The sample consisted of PBMCs. Here the CDR3 reads CASTTGTLGTEAFF. DNA for the CDR3: TGCGCCAGCACGACAGGGACCCTCGGGACTGAAGCTTTCTTT.